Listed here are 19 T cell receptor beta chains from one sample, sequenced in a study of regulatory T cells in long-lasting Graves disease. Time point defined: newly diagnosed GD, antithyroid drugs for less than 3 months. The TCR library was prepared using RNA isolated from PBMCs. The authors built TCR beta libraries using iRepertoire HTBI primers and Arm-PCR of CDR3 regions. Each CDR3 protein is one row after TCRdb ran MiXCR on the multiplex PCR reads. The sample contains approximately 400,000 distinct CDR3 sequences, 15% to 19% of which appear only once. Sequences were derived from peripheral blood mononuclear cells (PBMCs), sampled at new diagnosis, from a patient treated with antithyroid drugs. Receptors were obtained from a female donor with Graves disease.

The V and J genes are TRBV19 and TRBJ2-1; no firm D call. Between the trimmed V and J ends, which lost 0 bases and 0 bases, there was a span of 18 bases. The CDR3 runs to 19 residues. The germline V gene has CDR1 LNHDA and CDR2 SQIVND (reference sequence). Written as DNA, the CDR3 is TGTGCCAGTAGTATAGATTTAGTTGGTTACCGCTACTCCTACAATGAGCAGTTCTTC. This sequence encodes CASSIDLVGYRYSYNEQFF.

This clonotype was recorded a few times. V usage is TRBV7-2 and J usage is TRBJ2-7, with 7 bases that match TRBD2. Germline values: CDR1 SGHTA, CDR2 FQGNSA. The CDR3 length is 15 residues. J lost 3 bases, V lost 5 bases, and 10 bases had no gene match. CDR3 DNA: TGTGCCAGCAGCCTAGTGGTGTGGGAGGGCTACGAGCAGTACTTC. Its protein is CASSLVVWEGYEQYF. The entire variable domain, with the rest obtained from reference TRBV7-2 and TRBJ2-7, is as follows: GAGVSQSPSNKVTEKGKDVELRCDPISGHTALYWYRQSLGQGLEFLIYFQGNSAPDKSGLPSDRFSAERTGGSVSTLTIQRTQQEDSAVYLCASSLVVWEGYEQYFGPGTRLTVT.

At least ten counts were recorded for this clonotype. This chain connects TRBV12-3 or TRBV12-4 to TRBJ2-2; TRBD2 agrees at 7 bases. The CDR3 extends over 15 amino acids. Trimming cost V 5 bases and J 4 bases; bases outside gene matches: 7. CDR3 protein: CASSRTRLATGELFF. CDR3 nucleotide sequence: TGTGCCAGCAGTCGGACTAGACTAGCCACCGGGGAGCTGTTTTTT.

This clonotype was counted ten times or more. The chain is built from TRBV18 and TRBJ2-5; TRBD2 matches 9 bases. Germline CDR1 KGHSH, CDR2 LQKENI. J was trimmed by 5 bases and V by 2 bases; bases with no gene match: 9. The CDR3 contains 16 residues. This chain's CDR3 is CASSPSSRGGGETQYF. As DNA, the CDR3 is TGTGCCAGCTCACCATCCTCGCGGGGGGGCGGTGAGACCCAGTACTTC.

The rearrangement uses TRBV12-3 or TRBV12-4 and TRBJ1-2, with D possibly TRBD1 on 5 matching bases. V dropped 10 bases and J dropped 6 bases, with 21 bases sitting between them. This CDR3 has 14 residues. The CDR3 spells CATPEGQGRDGYTF. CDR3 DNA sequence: TGTGCCACCCCCGAGGGGCAGGGTCGGGATGGCTACACCTTC.

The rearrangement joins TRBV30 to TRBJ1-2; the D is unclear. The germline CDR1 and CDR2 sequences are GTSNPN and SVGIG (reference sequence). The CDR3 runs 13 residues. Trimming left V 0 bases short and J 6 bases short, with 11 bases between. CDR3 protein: CAWSVGQRDGYTF. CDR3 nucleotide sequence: TGTGCCTGGAGTGTCGGGCAAAGGGATGGCTACACCTTC.

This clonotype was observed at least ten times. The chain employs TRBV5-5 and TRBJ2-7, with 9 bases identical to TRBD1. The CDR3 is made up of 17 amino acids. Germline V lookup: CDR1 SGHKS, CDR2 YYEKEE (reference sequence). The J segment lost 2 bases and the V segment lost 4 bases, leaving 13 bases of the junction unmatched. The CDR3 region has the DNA TGTGCCAGCAGCCACACCCTACAGGGGGCTTCGGCCTACGAGCAGTACTTC. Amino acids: CASSHTLQGASAYEQYF.

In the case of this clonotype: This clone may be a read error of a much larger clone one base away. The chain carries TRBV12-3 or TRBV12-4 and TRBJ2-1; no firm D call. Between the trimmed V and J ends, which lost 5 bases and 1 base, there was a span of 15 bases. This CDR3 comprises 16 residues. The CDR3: CASSELDGRSYNEQFF. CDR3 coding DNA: TGTGCCAGCAGTGAGCTTGACGGGCGGTCCTACAATGAGCAGTTCTTC.

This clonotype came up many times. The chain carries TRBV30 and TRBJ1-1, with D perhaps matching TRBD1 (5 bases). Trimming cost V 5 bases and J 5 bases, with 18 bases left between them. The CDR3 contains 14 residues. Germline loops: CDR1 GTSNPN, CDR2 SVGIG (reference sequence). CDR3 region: CAWEEPGRPTEAFF. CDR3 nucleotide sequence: TGTGCCTGGGAGGAACCGGGACGGCCTACTGAAGCTTTCTTT.

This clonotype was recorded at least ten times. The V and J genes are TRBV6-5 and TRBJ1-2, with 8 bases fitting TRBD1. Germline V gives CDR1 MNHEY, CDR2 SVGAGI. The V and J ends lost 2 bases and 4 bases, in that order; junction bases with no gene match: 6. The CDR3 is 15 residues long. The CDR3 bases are TGTGCCAGCAGTTACCTCCCGGGACAGGCCTATGGCTACACCTTC. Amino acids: CASSYLPGQAYGYTF.

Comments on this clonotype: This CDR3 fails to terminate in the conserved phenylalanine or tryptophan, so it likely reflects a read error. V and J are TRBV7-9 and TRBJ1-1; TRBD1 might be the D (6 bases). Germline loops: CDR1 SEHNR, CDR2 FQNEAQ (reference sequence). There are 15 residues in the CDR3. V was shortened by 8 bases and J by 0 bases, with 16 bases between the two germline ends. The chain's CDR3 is CASRNFGQLNTEAFS. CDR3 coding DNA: TGTGCCAGCCGAAACTTTGGACAGCTGAACACTGAAGCTTTCTCT.

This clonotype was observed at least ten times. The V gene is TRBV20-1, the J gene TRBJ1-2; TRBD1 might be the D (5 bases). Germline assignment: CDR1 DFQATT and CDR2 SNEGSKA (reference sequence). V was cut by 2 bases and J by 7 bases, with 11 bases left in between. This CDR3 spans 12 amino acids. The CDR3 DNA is TGCAGTGCTAGAAGTAGAGGGACTGGCTACACCTTC. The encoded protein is CSARSRGTGYTF.

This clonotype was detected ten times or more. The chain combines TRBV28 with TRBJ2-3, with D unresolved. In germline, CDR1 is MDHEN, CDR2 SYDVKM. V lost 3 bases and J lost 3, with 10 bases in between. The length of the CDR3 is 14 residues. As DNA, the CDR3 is TGTGCCAGCAGTTTGGTCGCAGGTACAGATACGCAGTATTTT. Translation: CASSLVAGTDTQYF.

The CDR3: CSARDLAGGITYNEQFF. In DNA form, the CDR3 reads TGCAGTGCTAGAGATTTAGCGGGAGGGATCACGTACAATGAGCAGTTCTTC. The chain is built from TRBV20-1 and TRBJ2-1, with TRBD2 matching over 11 bases. Germline CDR1 is DFQATT and CDR2 is SNEGSKA (reference sequence). With V trimmed by 0 bases and J by 4 bases, 8 bases remained unmatched. There are 17 residues in the CDR3.

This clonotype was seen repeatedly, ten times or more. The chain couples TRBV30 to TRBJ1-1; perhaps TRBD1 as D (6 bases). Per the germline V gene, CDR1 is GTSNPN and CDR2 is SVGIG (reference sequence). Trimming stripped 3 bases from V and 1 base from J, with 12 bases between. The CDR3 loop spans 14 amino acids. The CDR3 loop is CAWRLGGRNTEAFF. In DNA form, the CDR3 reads TGTGCCTGGAGGCTAGGGGGTAGGAACACTGAAGCTTTCTTT.

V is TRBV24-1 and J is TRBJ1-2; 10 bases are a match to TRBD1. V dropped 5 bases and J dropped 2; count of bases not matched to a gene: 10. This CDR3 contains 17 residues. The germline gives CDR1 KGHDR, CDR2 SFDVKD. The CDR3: CATSASPDRGQNYGYTF. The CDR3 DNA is TGTGCCACCAGTGCCTCACCTGACAGGGGGCAAAACTATGGCTACACCTTC.

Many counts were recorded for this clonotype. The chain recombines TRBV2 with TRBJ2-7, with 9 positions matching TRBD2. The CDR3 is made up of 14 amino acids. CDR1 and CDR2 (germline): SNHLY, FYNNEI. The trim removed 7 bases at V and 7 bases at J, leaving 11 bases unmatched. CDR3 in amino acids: CASIFSGSGMEQYF. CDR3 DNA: TGTGCCAGCATCTTTAGCGGGAGCGGTATGGAGCAGTACTTC.

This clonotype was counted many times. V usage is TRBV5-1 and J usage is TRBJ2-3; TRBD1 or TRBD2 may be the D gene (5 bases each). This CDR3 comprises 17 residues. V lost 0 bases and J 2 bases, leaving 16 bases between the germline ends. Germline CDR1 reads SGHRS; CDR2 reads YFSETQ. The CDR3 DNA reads TGCGCCAGCAGCTTGGAGGGACGGGGTACAGTCACAGATACGCAGTATTTT. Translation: CASSLEGRGTVTDTQYF.

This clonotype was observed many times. CDR3 in DNA: TGCAGCGTTGTAAGGGGGCTAGACACTGAAGCTTTCTTT. Protein product: CSVVRGLDTEAFF. The chain uses TRBV29-1 and TRBJ1-1; 7 bases agree with TRBD1. Per the germline V gene, CDR1 is SQVTM and CDR2 is ANQGSEA. This CDR3 spans 13 amino acids. Trimming took 4 bases from V and 3 from J; bases not matched to a gene: 5.